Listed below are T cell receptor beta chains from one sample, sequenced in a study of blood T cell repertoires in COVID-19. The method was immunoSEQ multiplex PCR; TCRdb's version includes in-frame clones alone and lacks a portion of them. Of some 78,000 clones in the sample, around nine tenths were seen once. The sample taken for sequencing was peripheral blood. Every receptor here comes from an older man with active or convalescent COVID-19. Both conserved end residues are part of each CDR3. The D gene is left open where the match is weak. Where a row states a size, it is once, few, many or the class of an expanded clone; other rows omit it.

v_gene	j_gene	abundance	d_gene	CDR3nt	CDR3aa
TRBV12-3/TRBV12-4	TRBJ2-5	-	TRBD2	TGTGCCAGCGGATTACTAGCGATTGAGACCCAGTACTTC	CASGLLAIETQYF
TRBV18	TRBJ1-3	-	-	TGTGCCAGCTCACCGGAGGTAACAGGGTCTACTGGAAACACCATATATTTT	CASSPEVTGSTGNTIYF
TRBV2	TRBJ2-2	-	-	TGTGCCAGCAAAACGGTGGCAGGCCTTTCCGGGGAGCTGTTTTTT	CASKTVAGLSGELFF
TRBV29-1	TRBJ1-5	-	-	TGCAGCCTGGCGGCGGGCGGGAACGGGCAGCCCCAGCATTTT	CSLAAGGNGQPQHF
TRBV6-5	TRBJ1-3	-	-	TGTGCCAGCAGTTACGATGGGGCGAACTCTGGAAACACCATATATTTT	CASSYDGANSGNTIYF
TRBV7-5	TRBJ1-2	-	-	TGTGCCGAACGGACGCGGGTCTGGGACACCTTATCCTATGGCTACACCTTC	CAERTRVWDTLSYGYTF
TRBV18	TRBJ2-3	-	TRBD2	TGTGCCAGCTCTGGATCAGCGGGGGGCACAGATACGCAGTATTTT	CASSGSAGGTDTQYF
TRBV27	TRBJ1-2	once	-	TGTGCCAGCAGTAAACAGGCCTCGTGGAACTATGGCTACACCTTC	CASSKQASWNYGYTF
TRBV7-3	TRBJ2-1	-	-	TGTGCCAGCAGCTTATGGGGGAGGAGCTCCTACAATGAGCAGTTCTTC	CASSLWGRSSYNEQFF
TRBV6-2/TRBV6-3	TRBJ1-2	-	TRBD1	TGTGCCAGCAGCCGCGACAGGGGGACTAACTATGGCTACACCTTC	CASSRDRGTNYGYTF
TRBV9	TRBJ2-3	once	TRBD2	TGTGCCAGCAGCTTAAGCGGGAAAGGCACAGATACGCAGTATTTT	CASSLSGKGTDTQYF
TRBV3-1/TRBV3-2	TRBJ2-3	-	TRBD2	TGTGCCAGCAGCCAAGGAGTTAAGTTCGGGGGGGCCGCAGATACGCAGTATTTT	CASSQGVKFGGAADTQYF
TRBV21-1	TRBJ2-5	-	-	TGTGCCAGCAGCAAAAGCGGGAATGTGGAGACCCAGTACTTC	CASSKSGNVETQYF
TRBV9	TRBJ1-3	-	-	TGTGCCAGCAGCGTAGGAAGTAGGGGAGGAGGAAACACCATATATTTT	CASSVGSRGGGNTIYF
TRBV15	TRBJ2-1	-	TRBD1	TGTGCCACCAGCAGAGATCCGGGACAGGTCGAGAATGAGCAGTTCTTC	CATSRDPGQVENEQFF
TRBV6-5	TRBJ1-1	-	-	TGTGCCAGCAGCCCCCAGGCTTATTGGGACACTGAAGCTTTCTTT	CASSPQAYWDTEAFF
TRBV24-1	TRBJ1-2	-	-	TGTGCCACCAGTACAGGGATCTATGGCTACACCTTC	CATSTGIYGYTF
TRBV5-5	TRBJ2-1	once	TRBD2	TGTGCCAGCAGCGAAGGGACTAGCGGGCGGAGTGAGCAGTTCTTC	CASSEGTSGRSEQFF
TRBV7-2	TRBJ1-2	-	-	TGTGCCAGCAGCTTAGACAGTAACTATGGCTACACCTTC	CASSLDSNYGYTF
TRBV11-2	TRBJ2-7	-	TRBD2	TGTGCCAGCAGCCGGGGGGGCCCGGGGGCCGCCTACGAGCAGTACTTC	CASSRGGPGAAYEQYF
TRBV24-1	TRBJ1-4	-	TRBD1	TGTGCCACCTCTGACGGACAGGGAAGGACTAATGAAAAACTGTTTTTT	CATSDGQGRTNEKLFF
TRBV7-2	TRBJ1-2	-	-	TGTGCCAGCAGCACCTTCCGGGACAAATTTGACTATGGCTACACCTTC	CASSTFRDKFDYGYTF
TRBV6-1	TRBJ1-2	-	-	TGTGCCAGCAGTGAGGCAGGGGCGGGTGGCTACACCTTC	CASSEAGAGGYTF
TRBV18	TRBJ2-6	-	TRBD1	TGTGCCAGCTCACCACCGGACAGGGTGAACTCTGGGGCCAACGTCCTGACTTTC	CASSPPDRVNSGANVLTF
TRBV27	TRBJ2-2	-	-	TGTGCCAGCAGTTTAACAGGGACGATCGGGGAGCTGTTTTTT	CASSLTGTIGELFF
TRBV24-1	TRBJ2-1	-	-	TGTGCCACCAGTGAGTCGGGCAGGGTGAACAATGAGCAGTTCTTC	CATSESGRVNNEQFF
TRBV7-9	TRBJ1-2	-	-	TGTGCCAGCAGCTGGGAAGAGGGAGCAGGACTTCCCTACACCTTC	CASSWEEGAGLPYTF
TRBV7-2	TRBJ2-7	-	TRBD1	TGTGCCAGCAGCTCGGGACAGCACGGGTACTTC	CASSSGQHGYF
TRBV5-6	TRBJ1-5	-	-	TGTGCCAGCAGCCCGTGGAGTACGAGCAATCAGCCCCAGCATTTT	CASSPWSTSNQPQHF
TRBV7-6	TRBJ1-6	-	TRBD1	TGTGCCAGCAGCTCACGGACAGGAAATAATTCACCCCTCCACTTT	CASSSRTGNNSPLHF
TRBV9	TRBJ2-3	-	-	TGTGCCAGCAGCGGTGGAAGGGGCCATAGCACAGATACGCAGTATTTT	CASSGGRGHSTDTQYF
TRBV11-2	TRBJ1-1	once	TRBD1	TGTGCCAGCAGTCCAGGACAGGGGGCAACTGAAGCTTTCTTT	CASSPGQGATEAFF
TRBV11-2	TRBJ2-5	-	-	TGTGCCAGCAGCCCCGGTCGGGAGACCCAGTACTTC	CASSPGRETQYF
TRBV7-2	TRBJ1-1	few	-	TGTGCCAGCAGCCTGGACAGAAATACTGAAGCTTTCTTT	CASSLDRNTEAFF
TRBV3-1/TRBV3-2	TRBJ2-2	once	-	TGTGCCAGCACCGCCTCCGAGGCACGGTACACCGGGGAGCTGTTTTTT	CASTASEARYTGELFF
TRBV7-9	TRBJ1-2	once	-	TGTGCCAGCAGCTTCTTAGGCAGGGGAGACTATGGCTACACCTTC	CASSFLGRGDYGYTF
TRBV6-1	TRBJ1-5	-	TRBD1	TGTGCCAGCAGTGGGGGTCCCGGGACAGGGACAAGCAATCAGCCCCAGCATTTT	CASSGGPGTGTSNQPQHF
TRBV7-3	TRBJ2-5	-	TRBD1	TGTGCCAGCAGCTTAACTGGGACAGCCCAAGAGACCCAGTACTTC	CASSLTGTAQETQYF
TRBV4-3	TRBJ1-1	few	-	TGCGCCAGCAGCCAAGAAAGGGGCTCCCTGCAGAACACTGAAGCTTTCTTT	CASSQERGSLQNTEAFF
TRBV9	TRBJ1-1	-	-	TGTGCCAGCAGCGCGGTAGGAGGCAGGGAGGACCGTGAAGCTTTCTTT	CASSAVGGREDREAFF
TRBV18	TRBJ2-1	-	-	TGTGCCAGCTCACCGAGGGCAGGGGCGGTGAATGAGCAGTTCTTC	CASSPRAGAVNEQFF
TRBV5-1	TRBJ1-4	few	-	TGCGCCAGCAGCAAAGTCGACAGTGCAACTAATGAAAAACTGTTTTTT	CASSKVDSATNEKLFF
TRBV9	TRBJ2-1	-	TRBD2	TGTGCCAGCAGCGTATTCTTGGCGGGGGTCTACAATGAGCAGTTCTTC	CASSVFLAGVYNEQFF